This passage covers 11 T cell receptor beta chains from one sample sequenced in a study of cytomegalovirus exposure and HLA in healthy donors. PCR primers comprised 60 Vbeta and 13 Jbeta primers. The protocol was immunoSEQ multiplex PCR, while the TCRdb copy is restricted to in-frame clones and leaves out a portion. The top ten clones hold around 4.8% of a sample with approximately 160,000 clones, roughly 80% of them seen once. What was sequenced was PBMCs. Receptors originate from a man aged 18 to 30 in good health and CMV-seronegative.

The rearrangement joins TRBV16 to TRBJ1-2; 10 nucleotides line up with TRBD1. This CDR3 is built from 13 residues. V dropped 5 bases and J dropped 4; count of bases not matched to a gene: 1. Germline-derived CDR1 and CDR2 are KGHSY and FQNENV. CDR3 DNA: TGTGCCAGCAGCTGGACAGGGGGCTATGGCTACACCTTC. Translated, it gives CASSWTGGYGYTF.

In its sample, this clone was seen once. V is TRBV9 and J is TRBJ2-1; D perhaps matches TRBD2 (5 bases). The CDR3 spans 12 residues. Deletions cut 5 bases from V and 9 bases from J, with 12 bases between. Per germline, CDR1 SGDLS and CDR2 YYNGEE. CDR3 protein: CASSSLGSEQFF. The CDR3 DNA follows: TGTGCCAGCAGTTCCCTAGGGAGTGAGCAGTTCTTC.

The chain uses TRBV7-2 and TRBJ2-7; tentative D call: TRBD2 (6 bases). The CDR3 is 16 residues long. From germline, CDR1 is SGHTA and CDR2 FQGNSA. Trimming shortened V by 5 bases and J by 4 bases, and 21 bases separated the two germline ends. The CDR3 region has the DNA TGTGCCAGCAGCGGAGACAGCGGAAGCGGGCAGTACGAGCAGTACTTC. It codes for CASSGDSGSGQYEQYF.

This chain uses TRBV5-1 with TRBJ2-5; D not certain. Germline CDR1 is SGHRS and CDR2 is YFSETQ. This CDR3 comprises 14 residues. V lost 6 bases and J lost 2, with 14 bases in between. The CDR3 region has the DNA TGCGCCAGCACCTTCACAGTAACACAAGAGACCCAGTACTTC. This sequence encodes CASTFTVTQETQYF.

The chain links TRBV19 to TRBJ2-7; 9 bases agree with TRBD1. The germline CDR1 and CDR2 sequences are LNHDA and SQIVND (reference sequence). With V trimmed by 6 bases and J by 3 bases, 6 bases remained unmatched. This CDR3 is 14 amino acids long. The CDR3 nucleotides are TGTGCCAGTAGGCTCACAGGGGGCGGCTACGAGCAGTACTTC. Translation gives CASRLTGGGYEQYF. Combining the CDR3 with reference TRBV19 and TRBJ2-7 gives the whole variable domain DGGITQSPKYLFRKEGQNVTLSCEQNLNHDAMYWYRQDPGQGLRLIYYSQIVNDFQKGDIAEGYSVSREKKESFPLTVTSAQKNPTAFYLCASRLTGGGYEQYFGPGTRLTVT.

The V gene is TRBV2, the J gene TRBJ1-1; 7 bases are shared with TRBD1. This CDR3 has 14 residues. After removal of 10 bases from V and 0 bases from J, the junction contained 8 bases not matched to a gene. Germline assignment: CDR1 SNHLY and CDR2 FYNNEI. The CDR3 bases are TGTGCCAACGACCCTGACAGGGTGAACACTGAAGCTTTCTTT. It specifies CANDPDRVNTEAFF.

The V call is TRBV2, the J call TRBJ2-3; 9 positions match TRBD2. This CDR3 comprises 15 residues. Germline V gene data show CDR1 as SNHLY and CDR2 as FYNNEI. CDR3 in amino acids: CAPSGRGLATDTQYF. The DNA of the CDR3 is TGTGCTCCCAGCGGTAGGGGACTAGCAACAGATACGCAGTATTTT.

The V and J genes are TRBV6-6 and TRBJ2-5; D not certain. This CDR3 comprises 11 residues. Germline V CDR1 and CDR2: MNHNY, SVGAGI (reference sequence). With 7 bases removed from V and 5 bases from J, the gap between germline ends came to 8 bases. CDR3 amino acids: CASKSRETQYF. CDR3 DNA: TGTGCCAGCAAGTCGAGGGAGACCCAGTACTTC.

J is TRBJ2-5 and V is TRBV4-3; TRBD2 aligns across 7 bases. V was pared by 4 bases and J by 4 bases, with 3 bases of the junction left unmatched. Germline V gene lookup returns CDR1 LGHNA and CDR2 YSLEER. This CDR3 is 13 amino acids long. The CDR3 DNA follows: TGCGCCAGCAGCCCAGGACTAGGAGAGACCCAGTACTTC. Its protein product is CASSPGLGETQYF.

This clone is a singleton in its sample. This chain links TRBV6-5 with TRBJ1-5; D possibly corresponds to TRBD1 (6 bases). Germline lookup yields CDR1 MNHEY and CDR2 SVGAGI. The length of the CDR3 is 13 residues. The ends were cut back, 6 bases at V and 7 bases at J, with 13 bases in the middle. The CDR3 nucleotides read TGTGCCAGCAGCACACAGGGTCGGCAGCCCCAGCATTTT. Translated, it gives CASSTQGRQPQHF.

This chain joins TRBV19 and TRBJ2-2; D unclear. V was shortened by 3 bases and J by 6 bases, with 11 bases between the two germline ends. The CDR3 is 14 amino acids. Germline lookup yields CDR1 LNHDA and CDR2 SQIVND (reference sequence). CDR3 sequence: CASSIPPGSGELFF. The CDR3 region has the DNA TGTGCCAGTAGTATCCCCCCAGGATCCGGGGAGCTGTTTTTT.